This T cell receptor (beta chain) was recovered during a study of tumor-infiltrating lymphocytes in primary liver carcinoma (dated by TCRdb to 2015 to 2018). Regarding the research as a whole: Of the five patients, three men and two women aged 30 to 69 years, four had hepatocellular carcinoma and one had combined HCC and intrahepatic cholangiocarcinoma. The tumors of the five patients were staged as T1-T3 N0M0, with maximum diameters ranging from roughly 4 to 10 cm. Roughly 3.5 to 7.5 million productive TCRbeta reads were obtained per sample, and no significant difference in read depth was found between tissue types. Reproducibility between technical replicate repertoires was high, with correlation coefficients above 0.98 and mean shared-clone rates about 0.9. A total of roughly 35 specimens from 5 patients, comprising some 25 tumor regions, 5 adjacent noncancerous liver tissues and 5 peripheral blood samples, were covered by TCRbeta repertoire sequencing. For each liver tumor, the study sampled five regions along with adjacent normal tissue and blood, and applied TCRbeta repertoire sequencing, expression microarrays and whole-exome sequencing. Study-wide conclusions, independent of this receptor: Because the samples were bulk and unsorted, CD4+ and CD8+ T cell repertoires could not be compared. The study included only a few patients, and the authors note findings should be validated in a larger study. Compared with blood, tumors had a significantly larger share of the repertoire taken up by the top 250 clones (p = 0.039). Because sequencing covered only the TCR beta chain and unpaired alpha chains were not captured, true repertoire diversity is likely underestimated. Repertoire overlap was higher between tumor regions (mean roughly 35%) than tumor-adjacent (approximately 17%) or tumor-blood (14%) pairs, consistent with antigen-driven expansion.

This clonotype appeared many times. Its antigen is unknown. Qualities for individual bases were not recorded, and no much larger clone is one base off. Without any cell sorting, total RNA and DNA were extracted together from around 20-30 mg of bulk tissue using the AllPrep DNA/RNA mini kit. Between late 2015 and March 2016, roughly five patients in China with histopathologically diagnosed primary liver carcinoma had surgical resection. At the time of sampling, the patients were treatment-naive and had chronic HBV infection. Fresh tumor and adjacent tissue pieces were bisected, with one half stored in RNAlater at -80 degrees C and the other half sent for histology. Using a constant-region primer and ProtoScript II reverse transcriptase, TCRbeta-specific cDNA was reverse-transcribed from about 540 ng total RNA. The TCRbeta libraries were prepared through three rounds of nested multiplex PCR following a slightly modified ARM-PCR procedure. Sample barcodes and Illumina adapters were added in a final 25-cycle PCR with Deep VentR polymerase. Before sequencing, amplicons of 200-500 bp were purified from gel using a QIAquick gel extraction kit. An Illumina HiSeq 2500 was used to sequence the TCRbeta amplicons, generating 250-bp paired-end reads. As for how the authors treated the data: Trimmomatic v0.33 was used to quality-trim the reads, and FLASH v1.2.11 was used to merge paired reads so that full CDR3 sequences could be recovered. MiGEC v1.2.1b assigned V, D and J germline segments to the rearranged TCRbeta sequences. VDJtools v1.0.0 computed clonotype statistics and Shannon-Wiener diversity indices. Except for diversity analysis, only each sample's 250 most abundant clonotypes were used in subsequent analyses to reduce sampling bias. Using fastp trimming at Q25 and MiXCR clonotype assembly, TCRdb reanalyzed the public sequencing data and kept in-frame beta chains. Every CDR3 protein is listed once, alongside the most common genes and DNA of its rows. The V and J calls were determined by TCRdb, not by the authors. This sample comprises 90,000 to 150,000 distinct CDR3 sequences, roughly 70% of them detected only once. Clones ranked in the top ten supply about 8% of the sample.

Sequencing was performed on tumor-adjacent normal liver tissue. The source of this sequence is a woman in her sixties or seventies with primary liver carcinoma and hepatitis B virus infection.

The CDR3 protein: CASSLWRTGGGQPQHF. The DNA sequence is given as TGTGCCAGCAGTTTATGGCGGACAGGGGGCGGGCAGCCCCAGCATTTT. The V and J genes are TRBV28 and TRBJ1-5; 11 bases in between match TRBD1. Reading from cysteine to phenylalanine, the CDR3 counts 16 amino acids. The entry retains the CDR3 DNA only, 48 bases that are in frame from base 1. CDR1 MDHEN and CDR2 SYDVKM were looked up in the germline V gene. Trimming leaves V shorter by 0 bases and J shorter by 7 bases, with the junction holding 5 bases beyond the gene matches.